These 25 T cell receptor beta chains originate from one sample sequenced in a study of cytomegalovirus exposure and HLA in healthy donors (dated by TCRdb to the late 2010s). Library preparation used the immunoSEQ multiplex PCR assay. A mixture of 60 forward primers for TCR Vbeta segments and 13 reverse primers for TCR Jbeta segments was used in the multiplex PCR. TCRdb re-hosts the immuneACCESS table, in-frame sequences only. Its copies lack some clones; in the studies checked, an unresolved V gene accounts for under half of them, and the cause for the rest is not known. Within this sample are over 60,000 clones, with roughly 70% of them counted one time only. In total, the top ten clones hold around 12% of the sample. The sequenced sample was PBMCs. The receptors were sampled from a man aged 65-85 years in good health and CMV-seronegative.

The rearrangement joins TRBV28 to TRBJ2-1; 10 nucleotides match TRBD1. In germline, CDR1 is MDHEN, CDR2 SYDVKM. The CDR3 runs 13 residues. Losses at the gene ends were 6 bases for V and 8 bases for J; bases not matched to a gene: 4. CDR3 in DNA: TGTGCCAGCAGGCCGGGACAGGGGTATGAGCAGTTCTTC. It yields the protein CASRPGQGYEQFF.

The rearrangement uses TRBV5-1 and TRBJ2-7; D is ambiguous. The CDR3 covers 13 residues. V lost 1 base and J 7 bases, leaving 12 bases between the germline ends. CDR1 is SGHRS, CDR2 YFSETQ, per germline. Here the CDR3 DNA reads TGCGCCAGCAGCTTGACCGCTATTACTGAGCAGTACTTC. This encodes CASSLTAITEQYF.

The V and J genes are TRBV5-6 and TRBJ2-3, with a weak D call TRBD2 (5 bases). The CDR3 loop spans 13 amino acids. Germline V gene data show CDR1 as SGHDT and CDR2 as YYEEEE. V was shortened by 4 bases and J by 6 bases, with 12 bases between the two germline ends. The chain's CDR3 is CASSRDPGDTQYF. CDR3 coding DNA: TGTGCCAGCAGCCGCGATCCGGGGGATACGCAGTATTTT.

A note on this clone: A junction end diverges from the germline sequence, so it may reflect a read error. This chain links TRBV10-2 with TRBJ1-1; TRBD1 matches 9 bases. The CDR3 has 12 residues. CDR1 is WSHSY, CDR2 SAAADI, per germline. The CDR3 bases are TGCGCCAGCACCCCCCAGGGACAGGGCCCAATCTTT. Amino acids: CASTPQGQGPIF.

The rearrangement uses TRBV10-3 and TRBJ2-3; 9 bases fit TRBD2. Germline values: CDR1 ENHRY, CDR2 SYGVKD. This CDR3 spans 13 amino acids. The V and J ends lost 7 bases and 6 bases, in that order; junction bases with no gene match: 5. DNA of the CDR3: TGTGCCATCACTGCGGGAGGGCACGATACGCAGTATTTT. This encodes CAITAGGHDTQYF.

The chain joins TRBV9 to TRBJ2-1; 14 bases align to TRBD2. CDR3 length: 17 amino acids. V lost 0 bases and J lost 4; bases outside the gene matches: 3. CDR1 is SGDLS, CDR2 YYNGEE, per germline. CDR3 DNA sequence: TGTGCCAGCAGCGTAGAGGGGACTAGCGGGAGATACAATGAGCAGTTCTTC. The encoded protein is CASSVEGTSGRYNEQFF.

The CDR3 DNA follows: TGTGCCAGCAGCCCCCAGGGGTCGCGGAATTCACCCCTCCACTTT. Its protein product is CASSPQGSRNSPLHF. This rearrangement joins TRBV9 to TRBJ1-6; TRBD1 might be the D (6 bases). There are 15 residues in the CDR3. V dropped 4 bases and J dropped 7 bases, with 15 bases sitting between them. Germline V gene lookup returns CDR1 SGDLS and CDR2 YYNGEE.

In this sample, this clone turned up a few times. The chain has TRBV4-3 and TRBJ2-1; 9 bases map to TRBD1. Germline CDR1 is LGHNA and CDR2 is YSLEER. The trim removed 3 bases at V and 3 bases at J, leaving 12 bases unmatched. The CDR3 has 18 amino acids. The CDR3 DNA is TGCGCCAGCAGCCATTCGACAGGGGGATCGGCCTACTACAATGAGCAGTTCTTC. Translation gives CASSHSTGGSAYYNEQFF.

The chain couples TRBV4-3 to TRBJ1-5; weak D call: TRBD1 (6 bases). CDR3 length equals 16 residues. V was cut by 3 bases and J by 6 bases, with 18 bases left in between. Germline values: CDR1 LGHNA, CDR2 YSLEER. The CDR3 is CASSHGRGGAGQPQHF. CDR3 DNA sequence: TGCGCCAGCAGCCACGGGAGGGGGGGGGCAGGTCAGCCCCAGCATTTT.

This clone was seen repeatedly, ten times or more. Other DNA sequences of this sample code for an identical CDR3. The chain's CDR3 is CASSPGHLSYEQYF. CDR3 DNA sequence: TGTGCCAGCAGCCCGGGACACCTCTCCTACGAGCAGTACTTC. The V gene is TRBV5-6, the J gene TRBJ2-7, with D perhaps TRBD1 (6 bases). In germline, CDR1 is SGHDT, CDR2 YYEEEE. The V end was cut by 4 bases, the J end by 0 bases, with 11 bases between. The CDR3 extends over 14 amino acids.

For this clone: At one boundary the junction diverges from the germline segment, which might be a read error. The CDR3 loop reads CATGTGNYGHTF. CDR3 coding DNA: TGTGCCACGGGGACAGGGAACTATGGCCACACCTTC. This chain links TRBV10-3 with TRBJ1-2; TRBD1 aligns across 9 bases. Germline CDR1 is ENHRY and CDR2 is SYGVKD. CDR3 length: 12 amino acids.

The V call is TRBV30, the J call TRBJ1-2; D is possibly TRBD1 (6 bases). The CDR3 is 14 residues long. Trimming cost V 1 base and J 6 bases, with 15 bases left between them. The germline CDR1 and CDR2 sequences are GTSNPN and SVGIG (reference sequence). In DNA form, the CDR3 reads TGTGCCTGGAGTGGGCAGGGGCTGATTAATGGCTACACCTTC. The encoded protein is CAWSGQGLINGYTF.

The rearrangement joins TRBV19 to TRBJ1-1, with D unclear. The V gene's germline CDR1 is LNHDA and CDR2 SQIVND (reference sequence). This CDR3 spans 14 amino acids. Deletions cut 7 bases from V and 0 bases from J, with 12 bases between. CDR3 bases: TGTGCCAGTACCTTGAGACGGGTGAACACTGAAGCTTTCTTT. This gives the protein CASTLRRVNTEAFF. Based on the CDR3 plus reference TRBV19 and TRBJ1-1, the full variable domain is DGGITQSPKYLFRKEGQNVTLSCEQNLNHDAMYWYRQDPGQGLRLIYYSQIVNDFQKGDIAEGYSVSREKKESFPLTVTSAQKNPTAFYLCASTLRRVNTEAFFGQGTRLTVV.

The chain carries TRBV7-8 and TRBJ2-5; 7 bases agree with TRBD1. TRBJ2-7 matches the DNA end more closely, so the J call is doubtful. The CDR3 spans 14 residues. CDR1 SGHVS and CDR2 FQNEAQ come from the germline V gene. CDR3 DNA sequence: TGTGCCAGCAGCCCCGGACAGGTTTCCTACGAGCAGTACTTC. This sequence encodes CASSPGQVSYEQYF.

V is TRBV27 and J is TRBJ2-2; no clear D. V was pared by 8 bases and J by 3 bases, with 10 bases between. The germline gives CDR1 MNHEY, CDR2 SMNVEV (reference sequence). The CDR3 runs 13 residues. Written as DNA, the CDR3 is TGTGCCAGCTCGAGTAGTTACACCGGGGAGCTGTTTTTT. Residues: CASSSSYTGELFF.

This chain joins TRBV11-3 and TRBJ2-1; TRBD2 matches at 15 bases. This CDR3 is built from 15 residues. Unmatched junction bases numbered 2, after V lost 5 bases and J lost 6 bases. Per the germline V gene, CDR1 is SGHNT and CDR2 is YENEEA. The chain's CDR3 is CASSVGLAGGNEQFF. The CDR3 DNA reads TGTGCCAGCAGCGTGGGACTAGCGGGAGGCAATGAGCAGTTCTTC.

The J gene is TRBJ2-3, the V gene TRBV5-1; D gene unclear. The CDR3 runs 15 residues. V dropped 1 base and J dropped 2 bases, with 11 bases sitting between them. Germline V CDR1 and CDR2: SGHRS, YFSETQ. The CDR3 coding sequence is TGCGCCAGCAGCTTGACTACTGGAACCACAGATACGCAGTATTTT. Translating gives CASSLTTGTTDTQYF.

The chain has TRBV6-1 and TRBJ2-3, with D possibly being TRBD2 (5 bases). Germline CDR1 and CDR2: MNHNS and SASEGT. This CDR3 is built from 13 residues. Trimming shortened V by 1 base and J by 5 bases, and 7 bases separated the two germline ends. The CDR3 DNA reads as TGTGCCAGCAGTGAAGGTGGAGGAGATACGCAGTATTTT. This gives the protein CASSEGGGDTQYF.

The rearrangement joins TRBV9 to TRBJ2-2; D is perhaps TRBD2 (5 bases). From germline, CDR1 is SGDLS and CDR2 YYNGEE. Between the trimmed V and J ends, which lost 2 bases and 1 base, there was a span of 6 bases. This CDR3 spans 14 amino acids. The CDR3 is CASSVEGNTGELFF. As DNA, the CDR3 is TGTGCCAGCAGCGTCGAGGGGAACACCGGGGAGCTGTTTTTT.

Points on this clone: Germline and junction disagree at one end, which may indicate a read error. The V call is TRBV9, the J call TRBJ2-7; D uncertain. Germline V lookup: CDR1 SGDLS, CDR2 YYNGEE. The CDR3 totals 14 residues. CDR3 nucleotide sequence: TGTGTCAGCAGCGTAGATCCTGAGCGTTCCGAGCAGTACTTC. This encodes CVSSVDPERSEQYF.

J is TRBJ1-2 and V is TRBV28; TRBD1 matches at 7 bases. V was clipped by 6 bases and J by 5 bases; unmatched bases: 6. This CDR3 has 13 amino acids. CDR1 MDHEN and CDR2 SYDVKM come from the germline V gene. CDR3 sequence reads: CASSYLGQYGYTF. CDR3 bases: TGTGCCAGCAGCTATTTGGGACAGTATGGCTACACCTTC.

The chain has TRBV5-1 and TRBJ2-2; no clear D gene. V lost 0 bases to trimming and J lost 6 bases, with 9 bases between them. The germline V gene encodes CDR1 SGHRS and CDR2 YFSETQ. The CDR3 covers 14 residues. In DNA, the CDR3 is TGCGCCAGCAGCTTGGTGTCTGAGGCCGGGGAGCTGTTTTTT. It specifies CASSLVSEAGELFF. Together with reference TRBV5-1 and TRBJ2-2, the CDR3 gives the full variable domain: KAGVTQTPRYLIKTRGQQVTLSCSPISGHRSVSWYQQTPGQGLQFLFEYFSETQRNKGNFPGRFSGRQFSNSRSEMNVSTLELGDSALYLCASSLVSEAGELFFGEGSRLTVL.

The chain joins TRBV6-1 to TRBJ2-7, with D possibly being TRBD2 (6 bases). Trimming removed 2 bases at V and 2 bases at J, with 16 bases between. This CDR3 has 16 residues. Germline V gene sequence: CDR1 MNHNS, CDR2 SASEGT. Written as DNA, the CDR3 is TGTGCCAGCAGTGAAATGCCGGGGGTAGGGGCCTACGAGCAGTACTTC. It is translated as CASSEMPGVGAYEQYF.

The CDR3 here is CASSQAILAGGVNEQFF. CDR3 bases: TGCGCCAGCAGCCAAGCGATTCTAGCGGGGGGTGTCAATGAGCAGTTCTTC. This chain connects TRBV4-1 to TRBJ2-1; 11 bases fit TRBD2. CDR3 length: 17 amino acids. Germline lookup yields CDR1 MGHRA and CDR2 YSYEKL. The V segment lost 1 base and the J segment 6 bases; nucleotides outside the gene matches: 8.

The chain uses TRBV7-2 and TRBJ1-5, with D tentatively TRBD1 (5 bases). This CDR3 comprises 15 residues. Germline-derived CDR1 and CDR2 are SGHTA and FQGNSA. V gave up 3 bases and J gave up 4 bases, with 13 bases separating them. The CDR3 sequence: CASSFYRWENQPQHF. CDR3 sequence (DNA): TGTGCCAGCAGCTTCTACAGGTGGGAAAATCAGCCCCAGCATTTT.